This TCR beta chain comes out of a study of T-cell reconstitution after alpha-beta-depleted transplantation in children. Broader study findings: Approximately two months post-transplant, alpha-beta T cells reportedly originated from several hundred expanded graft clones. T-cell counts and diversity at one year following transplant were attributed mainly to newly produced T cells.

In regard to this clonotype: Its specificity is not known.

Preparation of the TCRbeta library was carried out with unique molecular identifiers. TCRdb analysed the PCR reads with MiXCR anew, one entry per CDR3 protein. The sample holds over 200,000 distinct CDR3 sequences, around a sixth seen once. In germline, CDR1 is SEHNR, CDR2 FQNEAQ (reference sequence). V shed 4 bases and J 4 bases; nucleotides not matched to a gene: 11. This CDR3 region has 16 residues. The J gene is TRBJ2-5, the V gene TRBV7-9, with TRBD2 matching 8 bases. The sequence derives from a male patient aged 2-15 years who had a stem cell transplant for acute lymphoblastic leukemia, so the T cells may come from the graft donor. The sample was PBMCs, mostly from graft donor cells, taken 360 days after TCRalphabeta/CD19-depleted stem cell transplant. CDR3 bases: TGTGCCAGCAGCTCACCCACAGCGGGGGTTCGAGAGACCCAGTACTTC. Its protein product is CASSSPTAGVRETQYF.